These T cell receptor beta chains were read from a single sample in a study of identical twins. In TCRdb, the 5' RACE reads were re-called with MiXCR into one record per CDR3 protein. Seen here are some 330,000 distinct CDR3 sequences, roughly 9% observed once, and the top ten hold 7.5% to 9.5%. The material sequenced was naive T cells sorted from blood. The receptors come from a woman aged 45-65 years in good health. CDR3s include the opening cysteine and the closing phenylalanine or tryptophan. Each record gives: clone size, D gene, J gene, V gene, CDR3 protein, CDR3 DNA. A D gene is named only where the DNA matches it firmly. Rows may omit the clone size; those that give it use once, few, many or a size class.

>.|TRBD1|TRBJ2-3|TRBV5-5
CASSRRDRIFTDTQYF
TGTGCCAGCAGCCGCCGGGACAGGATTTTCACAGATACGCAGTATTTT
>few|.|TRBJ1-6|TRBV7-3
CASSLNGRYNSPLHF
TGTGCCAGCAGCTTAAATGGCAGATATAATTCACCCCTCCACTTT
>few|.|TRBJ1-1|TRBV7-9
CASSLARGPAFF
TGTGCCAGCAGCTTAGCCAGGGGACCAGCTTTCTTT
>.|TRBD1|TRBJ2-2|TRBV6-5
CASNFDRGSTGELFF
TGTGCCAGCAACTTCGACAGGGGGAGCACCGGGGAGCTGTTTTTT
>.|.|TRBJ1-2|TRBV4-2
CASSQDNGADYGYTF
TGTGCCAGCAGCCAAGATAATGGGGCCGACTATGGCTACACCTTC
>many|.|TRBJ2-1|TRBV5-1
CASSLGVDNEQFF
TGCGCCAGCAGCTTGGGCGTAGACAATGAGCAGTTCTTC
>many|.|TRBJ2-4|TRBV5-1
CASSGGGAKNIQYF
TGCGCCAGCAGCGGGGGTGGGGCCAAAAACATTCAGTACTTC
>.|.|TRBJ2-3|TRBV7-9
CASSHAFEDTQYF
TGTGCCAGCAGCCATGCCTTCGAAGATACGCAGTATTTT
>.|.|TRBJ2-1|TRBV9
CASSLRDHRDGEQFF
TGTGCCAGCAGCCTCCGGGACCACCGCGACGGTGAGCAGTTCTTC
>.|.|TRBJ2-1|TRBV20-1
CSARDYVGSQFF
TGCAGTGCTAGAGATTACGTAGGGAGCCAGTTCTTC
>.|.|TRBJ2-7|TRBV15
CATSREATSYEQYF
TGTGCCACCAGCAGAGAGGCGACCTCCTACGAGCAGTACTTC
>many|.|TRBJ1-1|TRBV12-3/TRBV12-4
CASSLLGGTEAFF
TGTGCCAGCAGTTTACTGGGAGGAACTGAAGCTTTCTTT
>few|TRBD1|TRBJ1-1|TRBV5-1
CASSRDSMNTEAFF
TGCGCCAGCAGTCGGGACAGCATGAACACTGAAGCTTTCTTT
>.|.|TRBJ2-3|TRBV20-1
CSASRTSSGDTQYF
TGCAGTGCTAGCCGCACTAGCTCCGGAGATACGCAGTATTTT
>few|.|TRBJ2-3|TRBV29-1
CSGDPNTQYF
TGCAGCGGCGACCCTAATACGCAGTATTTT
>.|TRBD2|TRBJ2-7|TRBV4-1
CASSQFLTSGSSYEQYF
TGCGCCAGCAGCCAGTTTTTGACTAGCGGGAGCTCCTACGAGCAGTACTTC
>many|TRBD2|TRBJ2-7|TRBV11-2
CASSLGGLAGLYEQYF
TGTGCCAGCAGCTTAGGGGGCCTAGCGGGGCTGTACGAGCAGTACTTC
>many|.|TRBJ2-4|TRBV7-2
CASSPQLMGKNIQYF
TGTGCCAGCAGCCCGCAATTGATGGGCAAAAACATTCAGTACTTC
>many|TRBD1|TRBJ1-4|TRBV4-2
CASSPGQGGEKLFF
TGTGCCAGCAGCCCTGGACAGGGTGGAGAAAAACTGTTTTTT
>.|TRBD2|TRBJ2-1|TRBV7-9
CASSRGLANNEQFF
TGTGCCAGCAGCCGGGGACTAGCTAACAATGAGCAGTTCTTC
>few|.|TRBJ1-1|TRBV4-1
CASSHWGSEAFF
TGCGCCAGCAGCCATTGGGGCTCTGAAGCTTTCTTT
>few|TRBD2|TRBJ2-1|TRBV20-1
CSARDIAGVDNEQFF
TGCAGTGCTAGAGATATAGCGGGAGTTGATAATGAGCAGTTCTTC
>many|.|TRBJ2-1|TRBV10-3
CAISVSANEQFF
TGTGCCATCAGTGTTTCTGCCAATGAGCAGTTCTTC
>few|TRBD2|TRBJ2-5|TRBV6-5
CASSLGLAVRQETQYF
TGTGCCAGCAGCCTAGGACTAGCGGTGAGACAAGAGACCCAGTACTTC
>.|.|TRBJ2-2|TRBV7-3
CASTLGGELFF
TGTGCCAGCACACTGGGCGGGGAGCTGTTTTTT
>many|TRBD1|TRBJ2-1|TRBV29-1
CSVAGQVTNEQFF
TGCAGCGTAGCAGGACAGGTAACCAATGAGCAGTTCTTC
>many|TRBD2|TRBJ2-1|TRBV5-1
CASSLKAGGNEQFF
TGCGCCAGCAGCTTGAAAGCGGGAGGAAATGAGCAGTTCTTC
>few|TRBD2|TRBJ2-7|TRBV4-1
CASSPRTSGRYEQYF
TGCGCCAGCAGCCCCAGGACTAGCGGGAGGTACGAGCAGTACTTC
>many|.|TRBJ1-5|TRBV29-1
CSVREDGNQPQHF
TGCAGCGTTAGGGAGGATGGCAATCAGCCCCAGCATTTT
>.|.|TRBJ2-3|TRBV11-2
CASSLSWGADTQYF
TGTGCCAGCAGCTTAAGTTGGGGGGCAGATACGCAGTATTTT
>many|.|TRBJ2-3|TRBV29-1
CSVATVGDTQYF
TGCAGCGTGGCTACCGTCGGAGATACGCAGTATTTT
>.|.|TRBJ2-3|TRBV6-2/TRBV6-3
CASSRQASPRGSDTQYF
TGTGCCAGCAGCCGACAGGCCTCACCTAGAGGTTCAGATACGCAGTATTTT
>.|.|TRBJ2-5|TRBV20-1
CSARAGARETQYF
TGCAGTGCTAGAGCGGGAGCTCGGGAGACCCAGTACTTC
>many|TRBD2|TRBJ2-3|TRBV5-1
CASSLDGTSVSDTQYF
TGCGCCAGCAGCTTGGACGGGACTAGCGTTTCAGATACGCAGTATTTT
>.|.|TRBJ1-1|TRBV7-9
CASGGRRYTEAFF
TGTGCCAGCGGCGGGCGCAGGTACACTGAAGCTTTCTTT
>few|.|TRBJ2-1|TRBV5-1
CASSFYRDPNEQFF
TGCGCCAGCAGCTTTTACCGGGACCCCAATGAGCAGTTCTTC
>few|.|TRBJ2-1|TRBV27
CASSLSPLGPGAGNEQFF
TGTGCCAGCAGTTTATCCCCCCTGGGCCCCGGGGCGGGAAATGAGCAGTTCTTC
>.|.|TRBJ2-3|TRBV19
CASRFGGTDTQYF
TGTGCCAGTAGGTTTGGGGGCACAGATACGCAGTATTTT
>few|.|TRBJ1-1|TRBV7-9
CASSLIDGLNTEAFF
TGTGCCAGCAGCTTAATTGACGGATTGAACACTGAAGCTTTCTTT
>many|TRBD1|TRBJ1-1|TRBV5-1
CASAWTGLTEAFF
TGCGCCAGCGCATGGACAGGGCTGACTGAAGCTTTCTTT
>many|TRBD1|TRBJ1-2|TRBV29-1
CSVDTGGRGYGYTF
TGCAGCGTTGATACAGGGGGCAGAGGCTATGGCTACACCTTC
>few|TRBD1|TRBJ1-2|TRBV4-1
CASSPTKGGEWGYTF
TGCGCCAGCAGCCCCACGAAAGGGGGCGAGTGGGGCTACACCTTC
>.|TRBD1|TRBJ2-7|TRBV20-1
CSAPGQGNYEQYF
TGCAGTGCTCCGGGACAGGGGAATTACGAGCAGTACTTC
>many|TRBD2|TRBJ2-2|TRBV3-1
CASRQLAGSAGELFF
TGTGCCAGCAGGCAACTAGCGGGATCGGCCGGGGAGCTGTTTTTT
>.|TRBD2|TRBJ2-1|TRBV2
CASPRGQREAQEQFF
TGTGCCAGCCCCCGGGGCCAGCGGGAGGCCCAAGAGCAGTTCTTC
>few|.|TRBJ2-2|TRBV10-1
CASSEAGSNTGELFF
TGCGCCAGCAGTGAGGCAGGGTCAAACACCGGGGAGCTGTTTTTT
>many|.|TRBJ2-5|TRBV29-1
CSVLDPQGNF
TGCAGCGTGTTGGATCCCCAGGGCAACTTC